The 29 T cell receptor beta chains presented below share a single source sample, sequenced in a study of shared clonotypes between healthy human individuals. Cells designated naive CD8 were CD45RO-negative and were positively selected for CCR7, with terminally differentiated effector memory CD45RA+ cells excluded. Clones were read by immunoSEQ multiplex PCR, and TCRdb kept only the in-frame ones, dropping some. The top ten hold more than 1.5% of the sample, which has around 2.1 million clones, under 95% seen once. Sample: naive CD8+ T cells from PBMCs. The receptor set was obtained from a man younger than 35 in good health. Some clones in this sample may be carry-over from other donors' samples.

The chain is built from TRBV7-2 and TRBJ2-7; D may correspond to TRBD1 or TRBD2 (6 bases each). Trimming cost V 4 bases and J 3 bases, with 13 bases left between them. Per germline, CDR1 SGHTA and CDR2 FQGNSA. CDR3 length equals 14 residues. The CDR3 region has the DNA TGTGCCAGCAGCTCCCTTCGGGGGCACTACGAGCAGTACTTC. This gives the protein CASSSLRGHYEQYF.

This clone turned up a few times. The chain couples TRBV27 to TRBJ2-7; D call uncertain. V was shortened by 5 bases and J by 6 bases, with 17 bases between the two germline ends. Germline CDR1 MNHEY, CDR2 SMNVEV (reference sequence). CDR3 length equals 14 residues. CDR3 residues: CASSPRASSGEQYF. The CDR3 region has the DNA TGTGCCAGCAGTCCAAGGGCCTCCTCGGGCGAGCAGTACTTC.

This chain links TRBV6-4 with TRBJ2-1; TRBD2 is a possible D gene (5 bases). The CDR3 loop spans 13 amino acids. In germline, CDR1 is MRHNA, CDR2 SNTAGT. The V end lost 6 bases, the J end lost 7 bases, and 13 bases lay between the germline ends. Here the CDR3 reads CASSPDRRNEQFF. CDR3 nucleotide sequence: TGTGCCAGCAGCCCGGACCGGAGGAATGAGCAGTTCTTC.

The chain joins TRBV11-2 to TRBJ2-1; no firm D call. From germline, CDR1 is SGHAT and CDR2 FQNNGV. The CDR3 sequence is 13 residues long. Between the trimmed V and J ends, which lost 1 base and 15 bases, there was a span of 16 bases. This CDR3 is CASSLAGPPSLFF. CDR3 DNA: TGTGCCAGCAGCTTAGCGGGCCCCCCAAGTCTGTTCTTC.

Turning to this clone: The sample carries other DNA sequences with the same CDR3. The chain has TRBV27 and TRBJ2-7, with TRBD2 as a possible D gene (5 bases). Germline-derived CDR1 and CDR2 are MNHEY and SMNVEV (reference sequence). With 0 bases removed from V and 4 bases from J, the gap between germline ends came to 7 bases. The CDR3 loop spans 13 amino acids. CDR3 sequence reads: CASSLSPGYEQYF. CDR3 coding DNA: TGTGCCAGCAGTTTATCCCCGGGATACGAGCAGTACTTC.

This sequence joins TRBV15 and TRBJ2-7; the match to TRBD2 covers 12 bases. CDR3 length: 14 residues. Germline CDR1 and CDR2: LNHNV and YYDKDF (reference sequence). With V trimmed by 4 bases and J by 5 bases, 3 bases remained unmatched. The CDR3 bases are TGTGCCACCAGCACTAGCGGGAGGGCCAACGAGCAGTACTTC. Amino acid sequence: CATSTSGRANEQYF.

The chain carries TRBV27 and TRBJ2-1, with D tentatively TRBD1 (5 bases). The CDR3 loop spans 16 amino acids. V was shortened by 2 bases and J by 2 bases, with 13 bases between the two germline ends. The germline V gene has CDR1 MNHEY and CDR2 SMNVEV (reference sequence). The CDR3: CASSLRYRLAYNEQFF. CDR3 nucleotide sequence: TGTGCCAGCAGTTTACGTTACAGGTTGGCCTACAATGAGCAGTTCTTC.

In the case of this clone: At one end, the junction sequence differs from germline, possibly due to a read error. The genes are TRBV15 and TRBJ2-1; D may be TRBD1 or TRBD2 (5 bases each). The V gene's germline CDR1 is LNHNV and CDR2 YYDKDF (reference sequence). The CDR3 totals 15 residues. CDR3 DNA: TGTGCCACCAGGAGAGCCGAGGGGTCTTTCAATGAGCAGTTCTTC. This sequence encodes CATRRAEGSFNEQFF.

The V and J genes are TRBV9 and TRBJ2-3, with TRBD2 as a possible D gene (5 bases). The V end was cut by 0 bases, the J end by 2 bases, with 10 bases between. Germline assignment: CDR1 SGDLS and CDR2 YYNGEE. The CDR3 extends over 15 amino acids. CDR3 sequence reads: CASSVAGKYTDTQYF. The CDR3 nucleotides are TGTGCCAGCAGCGTAGCCGGGAAGTACACAGATACGCAGTATTTT. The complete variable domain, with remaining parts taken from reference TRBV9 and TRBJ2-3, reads DSGVTQTPKHLITATGQRVTLRCSPRSGDLSVYWYQQSLDQGLQFLIQYYNGEERAKGNILERFSAQQFPDLHSELNLSSLELGDSALYFCASSVAGKYTDTQYFGPGTRLTVL.

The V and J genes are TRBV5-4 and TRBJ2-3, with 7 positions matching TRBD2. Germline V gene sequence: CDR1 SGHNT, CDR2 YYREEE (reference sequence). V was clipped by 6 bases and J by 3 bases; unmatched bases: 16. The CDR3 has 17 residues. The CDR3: CASTRLGTAGPTDTQYF. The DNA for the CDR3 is TGTGCCAGCACTCGGTTGGGTACAGCGGGACCTACAGATACGCAGTATTTT.

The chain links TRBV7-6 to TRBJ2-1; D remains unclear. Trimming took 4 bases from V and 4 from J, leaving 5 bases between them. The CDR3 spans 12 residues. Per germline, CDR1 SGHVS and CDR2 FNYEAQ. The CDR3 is CASSSEYNEQFF. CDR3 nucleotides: TGTGCCAGCAGCTCCGAATACAATGAGCAGTTCTTC.

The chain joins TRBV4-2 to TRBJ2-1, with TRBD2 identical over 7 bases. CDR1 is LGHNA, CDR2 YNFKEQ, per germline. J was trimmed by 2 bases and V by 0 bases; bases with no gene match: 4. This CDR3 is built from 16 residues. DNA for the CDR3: TGTGCCAGCAGCCAAGATCGGGGGACTACCTACAATGAGCAGTTCTTC. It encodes CASSQDRGTTYNEQFF.

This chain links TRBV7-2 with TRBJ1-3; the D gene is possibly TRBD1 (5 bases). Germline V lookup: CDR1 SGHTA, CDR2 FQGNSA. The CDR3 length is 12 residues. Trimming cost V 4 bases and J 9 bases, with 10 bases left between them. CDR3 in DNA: TGTGCCAGCAGCTCCCCTGGGGGCACCATATATTTT. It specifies CASSSPGGTIYF.

In nucleotides, the CDR3 is TGTGCCAGCTCTCTCGAACCGACAGATACGCAGTATTTT. Translated: CASSLEPTDTQYF. The chain couples TRBV18 to TRBJ2-3; D is unclear. V shed 6 bases and J shed 3 bases, with 10 bases lying between them. Looked up from germline, CDR1 is KGHSH and CDR2 is LQKENI. The length of the CDR3 is 13 residues.

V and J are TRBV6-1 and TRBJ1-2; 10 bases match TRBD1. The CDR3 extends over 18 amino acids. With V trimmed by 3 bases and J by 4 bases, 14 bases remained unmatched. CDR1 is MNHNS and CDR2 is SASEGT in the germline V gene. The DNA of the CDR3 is TGTGCCAGCAGTGAGGGGGCCGCACCGGGACAGGGGACCTATGGCTACACCTTC. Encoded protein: CASSEGAAPGQGTYGYTF.

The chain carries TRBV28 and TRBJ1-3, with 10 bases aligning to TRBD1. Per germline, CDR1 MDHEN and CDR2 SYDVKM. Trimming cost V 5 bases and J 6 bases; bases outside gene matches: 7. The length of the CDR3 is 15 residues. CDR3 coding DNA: TGTGCCAGCAGTACCCGACAGGGGGCTTTAAACACCATATATTTT. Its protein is CASSTRQGALNTIYF.

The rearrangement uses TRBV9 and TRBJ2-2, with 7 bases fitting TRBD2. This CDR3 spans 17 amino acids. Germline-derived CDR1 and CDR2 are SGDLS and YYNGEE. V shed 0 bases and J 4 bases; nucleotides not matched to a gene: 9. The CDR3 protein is CASSVEVSSGITGELFF. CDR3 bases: TGTGCCAGCAGCGTAGAGGTCTCTAGCGGAATCACCGGGGAGCTGTTTTTT.

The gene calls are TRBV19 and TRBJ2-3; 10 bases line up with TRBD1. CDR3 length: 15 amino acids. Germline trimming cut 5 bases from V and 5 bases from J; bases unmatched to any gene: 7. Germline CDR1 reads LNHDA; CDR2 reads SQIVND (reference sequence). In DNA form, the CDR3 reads TGTGCCAGTAGTTGGAGACAGGGGGCTGGAGATACGCAGTATTTT. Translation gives CASSWRQGAGDTQYF.

The CDR3 sequence is CASSLVAEHVENEQFF. The CDR3 coding sequence is TGTGCCAGCAGCTTAGTAGCGGAACACGTTGAGAATGAGCAGTTCTTC. The chain uses TRBV7-6 and TRBJ2-1; possibly TRBD2 for D (6 bases). V was clipped by 1 base and J by 7 bases, with 17 bases between them. The CDR3 consists of 16 residues. Germline-derived CDR1 and CDR2 are SGHVS and FNYEAQ.

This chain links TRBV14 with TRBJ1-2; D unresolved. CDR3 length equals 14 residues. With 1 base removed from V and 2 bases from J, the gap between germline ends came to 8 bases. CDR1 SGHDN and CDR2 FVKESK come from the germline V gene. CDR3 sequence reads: CASSQVHSNYGYTF. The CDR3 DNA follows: TGTGCCAGCAGCCAAGTACACAGCAACTATGGCTACACCTTC.

DNA for the CDR3: TGTGCCAGCTCCTCTTCCCCGGGACAGGGGTCGGAGTGGCAGCCCCAGCATTTT. As protein: CASSSSPGQGSEWQPQHF. The chain is built from TRBV27 and TRBJ1-5, with 10 nucleotides matching TRBD1. Germline trimming cut 8 bases from V and 7 bases from J; bases unmatched to any gene: 20. This CDR3 contains 18 residues. In germline, CDR1 is MNHEY, CDR2 SMNVEV (reference sequence).

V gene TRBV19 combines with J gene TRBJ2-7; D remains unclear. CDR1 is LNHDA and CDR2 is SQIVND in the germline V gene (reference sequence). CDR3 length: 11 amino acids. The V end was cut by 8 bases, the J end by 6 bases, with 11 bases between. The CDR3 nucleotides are TGTGCCAGTCCCGAACCTCCCGAGCAGTACTTC. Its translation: CASPEPPEQYF.

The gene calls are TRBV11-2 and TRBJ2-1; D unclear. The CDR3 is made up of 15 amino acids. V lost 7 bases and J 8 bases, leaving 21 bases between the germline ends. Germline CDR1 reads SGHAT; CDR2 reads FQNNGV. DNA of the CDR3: TGTGCCAGCACTCTATTCGAAATTAAGTTCGATGAGCAGTTCTTC. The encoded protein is CASTLFEIKFDEQFF.

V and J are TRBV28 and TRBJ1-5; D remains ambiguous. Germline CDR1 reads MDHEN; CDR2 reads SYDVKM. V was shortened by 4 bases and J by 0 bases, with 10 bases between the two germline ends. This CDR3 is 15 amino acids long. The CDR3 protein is CASSSPYYSNQPQHF. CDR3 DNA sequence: TGTGCCAGCAGTTCCCCTTATTATAGCAATCAGCCCCAGCATTTT.

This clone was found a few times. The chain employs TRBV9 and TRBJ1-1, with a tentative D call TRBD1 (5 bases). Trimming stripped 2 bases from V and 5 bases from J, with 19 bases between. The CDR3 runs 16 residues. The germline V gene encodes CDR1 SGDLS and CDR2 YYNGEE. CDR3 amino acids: CASSVSAGIAATEAFF. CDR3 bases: TGTGCCAGCAGCGTCAGCGCAGGGATCGCGGCAACTGAAGCTTTCTTT.

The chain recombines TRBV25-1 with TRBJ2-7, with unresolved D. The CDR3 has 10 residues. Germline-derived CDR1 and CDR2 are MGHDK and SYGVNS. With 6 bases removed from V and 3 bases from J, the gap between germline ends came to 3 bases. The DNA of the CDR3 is TGTGCCAGCAGCAACTACGAGCAGTACTTC. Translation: CASSNYEQYF.

The chain's CDR3 is CSVEDPGQGEKLFF. The CDR3 DNA is TGCAGCGTTGAAGATCCGGGGCAGGGAGAAAAACTGTTTTTT. The chain uses TRBV29-1 and TRBJ1-4, with a possible D match to TRBD1 (5 bases). With 0 bases removed from V and 8 bases from J, the gap between germline ends came to 13 bases. CDR1 SQVTM and CDR2 ANQGSEA come from the germline V gene. This CDR3 has 14 residues.

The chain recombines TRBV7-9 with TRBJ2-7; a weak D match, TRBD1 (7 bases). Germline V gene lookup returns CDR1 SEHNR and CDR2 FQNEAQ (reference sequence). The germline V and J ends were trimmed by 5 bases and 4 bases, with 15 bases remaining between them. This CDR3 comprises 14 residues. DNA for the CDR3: TGTGCCAGCAGCCCCGCAGGGGGGTGGTACGAGCAGTACTTC. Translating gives CASSPAGGWYEQYF.

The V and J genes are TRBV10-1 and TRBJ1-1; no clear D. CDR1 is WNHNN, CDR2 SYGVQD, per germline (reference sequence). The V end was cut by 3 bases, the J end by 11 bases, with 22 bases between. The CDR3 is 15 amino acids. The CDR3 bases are TGCGCCAGCAGTGAATTTATCGTTGGCGCCGCAGACGCTTTCTTT. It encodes CASSEFIVGAADAFF.